Below, 23 T cell receptor beta chains from the same sample are listed, as sequenced in a study of blood T cell repertoires in COVID-19. The assay was immunoSEQ multiplex PCR, and TCRdb's table has in-frame clones only and misses some. Among 330,000 or so clones listed, around nine tenths were seen once. What was sequenced was PBMCs or T cells enriched from blood (not recorded which). The source of these receptors is a woman in her twenties or thirties who had been exposed to COVID-19.

This rearrangement joins TRBV24-1 to TRBJ2-5; 8 nucleotides line up with TRBD2. Germline trimming cut 4 bases from V and 2 bases from J; bases unmatched to any gene: 5. CDR3 size: 15 residues. Germline assignment: CDR1 KGHDR and CDR2 SFDVKD. Here the CDR3 DNA reads TGTGCCACCAGTGAGGCCGGGACTAGTCAAGAGACCCAGTACTTC. It encodes CATSEAGTSQETQYF.

The J gene is TRBJ2-1, the V gene TRBV9, with 8 bases aligning to TRBD2. V shed 1 base and J 7 bases; nucleotides not matched to a gene: 10. CDR1 is SGDLS and CDR2 is YYNGEE in the germline V gene. The CDR3 loop spans 16 amino acids. DNA of the CDR3: TGTGCCAGCAGCGTACAAACGGGAGGGTACGATAATGAGCAGTTCTTC. Amino acids: CASSVQTGGYDNEQFF.

The V gene is TRBV2, the J gene TRBJ2-5; 14 nucleotides align to TRBD2. The length of the CDR3 is 16 residues. CDR1 and CDR2 (germline): SNHLY, FYNNEI. The trim removed 6 bases at V and 5 bases at J, leaving 8 bases unmatched. In DNA, the CDR3 is TGTGCCAGCAGGCCCCTGGGACTAGCGGGAGTGGAGACCCAGTACTTC. Its protein product is CASRPLGLAGVETQYF.

The J gene is TRBJ1-5, the V gene TRBV6-7, with 7 bases aligning to TRBD1. TRBV6-7 is placed among ORFs of uncertain function. With V trimmed by 2 bases and J by 0 bases, 7 bases remained unmatched. The CDR3 covers 17 residues. CDR3 coding DNA: TGTGCCAGCAGTTACCCGGGACAGCGATATAGCAATCAGCCCCAGCATTTT. This sequence encodes CASSYPGQRYSNQPQHF.

This chain joins TRBV19 and TRBJ1-3, with D possibly matching TRBD1 (6 bases). The V and J ends lost 3 bases and 9 bases respectively, with 18 bases between them. CDR3 length: 15 residues. Germline CDR1 and CDR2: LNHDA and SQIVND (reference sequence). The CDR3 nucleotides are TGTGCCAGTAGTATTTCAACAGGGAGCGGCGGCACCATATATTTT. Translating gives CASSISTGSGGTIYF.

J is TRBJ2-1 and V is TRBV6-5, with 7 bases lining up with TRBD2. The V and J ends lost 2 bases and 9 bases, in that order; junction bases with no gene match: 4. The CDR3 consists of 13 residues. Germline V gene data show CDR1 as MNHEY and CDR2 as SVGAGI. The CDR3 sequence: CASSYLGLGEQFF. As DNA, the CDR3 is TGTGCCAGCAGTTACCTCGGACTAGGTGAGCAGTTCTTC.

The chain is built from TRBV24-1 and TRBJ2-5; D may be TRBD2 (5 bases). The CDR3 length is 15 residues. From germline, CDR1 is KGHDR and CDR2 SFDVKD. Trimming stripped 3 bases from V and 4 bases from J, with 14 bases between. The CDR3 loop is CATSDPRGSGETQYF. CDR3 bases: TGTGCCACCAGTGATCCCCGGGGTAGTGGAGAGACCCAGTACTTC.

The V call is TRBV11-3, the J call TRBJ1-1; D remains unclear. Germline V lookup: CDR1 SGHNT, CDR2 YENEEA. The CDR3 runs to 16 residues. V dropped 2 bases and J dropped 5 bases, with 18 bases sitting between them. The CDR3 is CASSLMGARKNTEAFF. The CDR3 DNA reads TGTGCCAGCAGCTTAATGGGCGCGCGAAAGAATACTGAAGCTTTCTTT. The variable domain in full, with the rest retrieved from reference TRBV11-3 and TRBJ1-1, is EAGVVQSPRYKIIEKKQPVAFWCNPISGHNTLYWYLQNLGQGPELLIRYENEEAVDDSQLPKDRFSAERLKGVDSTLKIQPAELGDSAVYLCASSLMGARKNTEAFFGQGTRLTVV.

The chain couples TRBV19 to TRBJ1-5; 7 bases are shared with TRBD1. The length of the CDR3 is 17 residues. CDR1 is LNHDA, CDR2 SQIVND, per germline (reference sequence). Unmatched junction bases numbered 11, after V lost 6 bases and J lost 0 bases. The CDR3 DNA reads as TGTGCCAGTAGGTCCCCAAAGGGACAGATTAGCAATCAGCCCCAGCATTTT. It encodes CASRSPKGQISNQPQHF.

The chain links TRBV4-2 to TRBJ1-5, with TRBD1 as a possible D gene (5 bases). Germline V gene sequence: CDR1 LGHNA, CDR2 YNFKEQ. V gave up 2 bases and J gave up 8 bases, with 10 bases separating them. The CDR3 runs 13 residues. As DNA, the CDR3 is TGTGCCAGCAGCCAACAGGGTTGGGAGCCCCAGCATTTT. It translates to CASSQQGWEPQHF.

The CDR3 reads CASSESNNQPQHF. DNA for the CDR3: TGTGCCAGCAGTGAATCTAATAATCAGCCCCAGCATTTT. V and J are TRBV6-1 and TRBJ1-5; no clear D. This CDR3 region has 13 residues. Germline CDR1 and CDR2: MNHNS and SASEGT. Trimming left V 2 bases short and J 4 bases short, with 6 bases between.

The rearrangement uses TRBV12-3 or TRBV12-4 and TRBJ1-2; D is unresolved. CDR3 size: 13 residues. V was shortened by 3 bases and J by 0 bases, with 5 bases between the two germline ends. Written as DNA, the CDR3 is TGTGCCAGCAGTTTTACACCTAACTATGGCTACACCTTC. Its protein is CASSFTPNYGYTF.

The chain links TRBV24-1 to TRBJ2-7; possibly TRBD2 for D (5 bases). Germline values: CDR1 KGHDR, CDR2 SFDVKD. V lost 3 bases to trimming and J lost 7 bases, with 9 bases between them. The CDR3 is 12 residues long. CDR3 region: CATSDPRGEQYF. For the CDR3, the DNA is TGTGCCACCAGTGATCCCCGAGGGGAGCAGTACTTC.

The chain couples TRBV5-8 to TRBJ2-6, with D maybe TRBD1 (6 bases). CDR3 length: 16 amino acids. V dropped 4 bases and J dropped 5 bases, with 16 bases sitting between them. In germline, CDR1 is SGHTS, CDR2 YDEGEE. CDR3 region: CASSPGQRAWANVLTF. CDR3 nucleotide sequence: TGTGCCAGCAGCCCTGGACAGCGAGCATGGGCCAACGTCCTGACTTTC.

This clone was recorded a few times. The chain joins TRBV28 to TRBJ2-1, with D unresolved. The CDR3 is 12 residues long. The germline gives CDR1 MDHEN, CDR2 SYDVKM. Trimming shortened V by 6 bases and J by 12 bases, and 15 bases separated the two germline ends. The CDR3 spells CASSPNQLWQFF. The CDR3 nucleotides are TGTGCCAGCAGCCCGAACCAGTTGTGGCAGTTCTTC. The full variable domain, its missing parts supplied by reference TRBV28 and TRBJ2-1, is DVKVTQSSRYLVKRTGEKVFLECVQDMDHENMFWYRQDPGLGLRLIYFSYDVKMKEKGDIPEGYSVSREKKERFSLILESASTNQTSMYLCASSPNQLWQFFGPGTRLTVL.

The rearrangement joins TRBV27 to TRBJ2-7, with 7 bases aligning to TRBD1. The CDR3 loop spans 13 amino acids. J was trimmed by 1 base and V by 6 bases; bases with no gene match: 3. Germline loops: CDR1 MNHEY, CDR2 SMNVEV (reference sequence). The CDR3 sequence: CASRSGGSYEQYF. For the CDR3, the DNA is TGTGCCAGCAGGTCAGGGGGATCCTACGAGCAGTACTTC.

The chain recombines TRBV5-1 with TRBJ2-2; 14 bases fit TRBD2. The CDR3 totals 17 residues. V lost 4 bases, J lost 2 bases, and 4 bases stayed unmatched. CDR1 SGHRS and CDR2 YFSETQ come from the germline V gene. The CDR3 sequence is CASSNGLAGGNTGELFF. The CDR3 nucleotides are TGCGCCAGCAGCAACGGACTAGCGGGAGGAAACACCGGGGAGCTGTTTTTT.

The chain combines TRBV6-5 with TRBJ1-1, with D perhaps TRBD1 (5 bases). The germline V gene has CDR1 MNHEY and CDR2 SVGAGI. Trimming took 10 bases from V and 2 from J, leaving 11 bases between them. The CDR3 covers 12 residues. CDR3 DNA sequence: TGTGCCACCAGAGACAGCAACACTGAAGCTTTCTTT. This sequence encodes CATRDSNTEAFF.

The rearrangement links TRBV7-3 to TRBJ2-5; 9 nucleotides match TRBD2. Germline trimming cut 5 bases from V and 4 bases from J; bases unmatched to any gene: 2. Per germline, CDR1 SGHTA and CDR2 FQGTGA. This CDR3 has 13 amino acids. CDR3 DNA: TGTGCCAGCAGCGCACTAGCGGGAGAGACCCAGTACTTC. Amino acids: CASSALAGETQYF.

The J gene is TRBJ2-4, the V gene TRBV5-1; D is perhaps TRBD2 (5 bases). This CDR3 region has 18 residues. V lost 0 bases to trimming and J lost 3 bases, with 19 bases between them. Per germline, CDR1 SGHRS and CDR2 YFSETQ. The CDR3 DNA sequence: TGCGCCAGCAGCTTGGGGTGGGCAGAGTCTAGCCTCAAAAACATTCAGTACTTC. Translated, it gives CASSLGWAESSLKNIQYF.

The CDR3 nucleotides are TGTGCCAGTCGGTCTAGCGGCCCGTTTGGTGAAACTCCGTATTTT. Amino acids: CASRSSGPFGETPYF. V usage is TRBV2 and J usage is TRBJ2-3; 7 bases are a match to TRBD2. This CDR3 is 15 amino acids long. CDR1 is SNHLY, CDR2 FYNNEI, per germline. J lost 14 bases, V lost 9 bases, and 23 bases had no gene match.

This chain links TRBV19 with TRBJ2-7; D possibly corresponds to TRBD2 (5 bases). CDR1 LNHDA and CDR2 SQIVND come from the germline V gene (reference sequence). V lost 5 bases and J lost 4, with 15 bases in between. This CDR3 has 14 residues. The CDR3, as DNA: TGTGCCAGTAGTCCCCGGACTGTACTATACGAGCAGTACTTC. This sequence encodes CASSPRTVLYEQYF.

This clone has only one observation. The chain links TRBV5-1 to TRBJ2-3; D remains ambiguous. Germline V gene data show CDR1 as SGHRS and CDR2 as YFSETQ. The CDR3 consists of 13 residues. The V and J ends lost 4 bases and 0 bases respectively, with 6 bases between them. The CDR3 is CASSEASTDTQYF. In DNA, the CDR3 is TGCGCCAGCAGCGAGGCGAGCACAGATACGCAGTATTTT.